This is a list of T cell receptor beta chains from one sample in a study of blood T cells in healthy people across ages. Each CDR3 protein gets one entry after TCRdb re-called the 5' RACE reads with MiXCR. The data show about 1.8 million distinct CDR3 sequences, less than 50% seen once. Sequencing was done on a sample of blood. These receptors were obtained from a middle-aged woman in good health. CDR3s include the opening cysteine and the closing phenylalanine or tryptophan. The order of the fields is J gene, clone size, V gene, D gene, CDR3 protein, CDR3 DNA. A D gene is named only where the DNA matches it firmly. Clone size, where shown, is once, few, many, or a class for clones that have expanded.

j_gene: TRBJ2-4; abundance: NA; v_gene: TRBV5-4; d_gene: TRBD1; CDR3aa: CASNIWTGSQNIQYF; CDR3nt: TGTGCCAGCAACATTTGGACAGGATCGCAAAACATTCAGTACTTC
j_gene: TRBJ1-5; abundance: NA; v_gene: TRBV6-2/TRBV6-3; d_gene: TRBD1; CDR3aa: CASSYGTGAFNQPQHF; CDR3nt: TGTGCCAGCAGTTACGGGACAGGGGCTTTCAATCAGCCCCAGCATTTT
j_gene: TRBJ2-5; abundance: NA; v_gene: TRBV3-1; d_gene: NA; CDR3aa: CASSQAEETQYF; CDR3nt: TGTGCCAGCAGCCAAGCAGAGGAGACCCAGTACTTC
j_gene: TRBJ1-6; abundance: NA; v_gene: TRBV13; d_gene: TRBD1; CDR3aa: CASSLGLPGQVNSPLHF; CDR3nt: TGTGCCAGCAGCTTAGGCCTTCCGGGACAGGTTAATTCACCCCTCCACTTT
j_gene: TRBJ2-1; abundance: few; v_gene: TRBV5-1; d_gene: TRBD1; CDR3aa: CASSPQVTGVENEQFF; CDR3nt: TGCGCCAGCAGCCCCCAGGTTACAGGGGTAGAGAATGAGCAGTTCTTC
j_gene: TRBJ2-3; abundance: NA; v_gene: TRBV12-5; d_gene: NA; CDR3aa: CASGLTQGVLYF; CDR3nt: TGTGCTAGTGGTTTGACACAGGGAGTTCTGTATTTT
j_gene: TRBJ1-1; abundance: NA; v_gene: TRBV25-1; d_gene: NA; CDR3aa: CASSGATDTEAFF; CDR3nt: TGTGCCAGCAGCGGGGCGACAGACACTGAAGCTTTCTTT
j_gene: TRBJ2-5; abundance: NA; v_gene: TRBV20-1; d_gene: NA; CDR3aa: CSARNQGGEQYF; CDR3nt: TGCAGTGCTAGAAACCAGGGGGGGGAGCAGTACTTC
j_gene: TRBJ2-3; abundance: few; v_gene: TRBV5-1; d_gene: NA; CDR3aa: CASSLERVGTDTQYF; CDR3nt: TGCGCCAGCAGCTTGGAGCGGGTTGGTACAGATACGCAGTATTTT
j_gene: TRBJ2-1; abundance: NA; v_gene: TRBV5-1; d_gene: TRBD2; CDR3aa: CASSHRLAGGFSYNEQFF; CDR3nt: TGCGCCAGCAGCCATAGACTAGCGGGGGGCTTCTCCTACAATGAGCAGTTCTTC
j_gene: TRBJ2-5; abundance: few; v_gene: TRBV27; d_gene: NA; CDR3aa: CASSLGGRLTETQYF; CDR3nt: TGTGCCAGCAGTTTAGGGGGCAGGCTGACGGAGACCCAGTACTTC
j_gene: TRBJ2-5; abundance: NA; v_gene: TRBV6-2/TRBV6-3; d_gene: NA; CDR3aa: CASSYSIGEPTGETQYF; CDR3nt: TGTGCCAGCAGTTACTCGATAGGAGAACCAACGGGAGAGACCCAGTACTTC
j_gene: TRBJ2-1; abundance: NA; v_gene: TRBV24-1; d_gene: NA; CDR3aa: CATSDLDGYNYNEQFF; CDR3nt: TGTGCCACCAGTGATTTGGACGGATACAACTACAATGAGCAGTTCTTC